Below, 20 T cell receptor beta chains from the same sample are listed, as sequenced in a study of blood T cell repertoires in COVID-19. The repertoire was sequenced with immunoSEQ multiplex PCR; TCRdb's copy has only in-frame clones and lacks some. The sample has about 220,000 clones; 70% to 85% are singletons. Sequencing used PBMCs or T cells enriched from blood (not recorded which). The receptors originated from a woman aged 55-69 years who had recovered from COVID-19.

The chain joins TRBV6-5 to TRBJ1-2; D is unresolved. The CDR3 is made up of 13 amino acids. CDR1 is MNHEY and CDR2 is SVGAGI in the germline V gene. V lost 4 bases, J lost 8 bases, and 14 bases lay in between. The CDR3 coding sequence is TGTGCCAGCAGTTCTCGGACTGCGGACGGCTACACCTTC. Translated, it gives CASSSRTADGYTF.

V gene TRBV7-9 combines with J gene TRBJ2-2; tentative D call: TRBD2 (5 bases). The length of the CDR3 is 14 residues. Trimming removed 6 bases at V and 2 bases at J, with 10 bases between. Germline values: CDR1 SEHNR, CDR2 FQNEAQ (reference sequence). The CDR3 is CASRDRDNTGELFF. The CDR3 DNA follows: TGTGCCAGCAGAGACCGGGATAACACCGGGGAGCTGTTTTTT.

The rearrangement joins TRBV29-1 to TRBJ2-2; no reliable D call. The CDR3 is 13 amino acids. In germline, CDR1 is SQVTM, CDR2 ANQGSEA. The ends were cut back, 7 bases at V and 4 bases at J, with 13 bases in the middle. CDR3 bases: TGCAGCGCCCTTCAACGGGTCACCGGGGAGCTGTTTTTT. This codes for CSALQRVTGELFF.

The chain uses TRBV7-2 and TRBJ1-3; D remains ambiguous. CDR1 SGHTA and CDR2 FQGNSA come from the germline V gene. V was trimmed by 0 bases and J by 2 bases, leaving 5 bases between them. This CDR3 contains 14 residues. CDR3 amino acids: CASSLARAGNTIYF. The CDR3 DNA is TGTGCCAGCAGCTTAGCCCGGGCTGGAAACACCATATATTTT.

This clone has only one observation. The chain couples TRBV5-4 to TRBJ2-1; 7 bases line up with TRBD2. This CDR3 region has 15 residues. CDR1 SGHNT and CDR2 YYREEE come from the germline V gene (reference sequence). Trimming removed 1 base from V and 5 bases from J; junction bases left unmatched: 6. The CDR3 reads CASSLLVGGDNEQFF. CDR3 DNA: TGTGCCAGCAGCTTGTTGGTGGGAGGGGACAATGAGCAGTTCTTC.

The chain employs TRBV24-1 and TRBJ2-6, with D possibly matching TRBD1 (6 bases). Germline-derived CDR1 and CDR2 are KGHDR and SFDVKD. V was pared by 3 bases and J by 0 bases, with 14 bases between. The CDR3 contains 18 residues. The CDR3 spells CATSDPPGTSSGANVLTF. In nucleotides, the CDR3 is TGTGCCACCAGTGATCCCCCCGGGACAAGCTCTGGGGCCAACGTCCTGACTTTC.

J is TRBJ1-5 and V is TRBV10-3, with D possibly TRBD1 on 6 matching bases. The V gene's germline CDR1 is ENHRY and CDR2 SYGVKD. V lost 3 bases, J lost 6 bases, and 15 bases lay in between. This CDR3 has 15 amino acids. The CDR3 protein is CAISDSQGRGQPQHF. The CDR3 DNA is TGTGCCATCAGTGACTCACAGGGTCGGGGTCAGCCCCAGCATTTT.

The chain has TRBV6-5 and TRBJ2-7; 7 bases agree with TRBD1. The V and J ends lost 6 bases and 3 bases, in that order; junction bases with no gene match: 8. Germline CDR1 and CDR2: MNHEY and SVGAGI. The CDR3 runs to 14 residues. Written as DNA, the CDR3 is TGTGCCAGCAGCGTGACAGGGAACCGCTACGAGCAGTACTTC. This translates into CASSVTGNRYEQYF.

V gene TRBV5-5 combines with J gene TRBJ1-2, with 7 nucleotides matching TRBD1. The CDR3 has 14 residues. CDR1 and CDR2 from the germline V gene are SGHKS and YYEKEE (reference sequence). V lost 4 bases, J lost 4 bases, and 7 bases stayed unmatched. The CDR3: CASSDDRETYGYTF. CDR3 DNA sequence: TGTGCCAGCAGCGACGACAGGGAGACCTATGGCTACACCTTC.

The V call is TRBV5-6, the J call TRBJ2-2; tentatively, D is TRBD2 (6 bases). The germline V gene encodes CDR1 SGHDT and CDR2 YYEEEE. This CDR3 has 15 amino acids. Trimming left V 4 bases short and J 1 base short, with 11 bases between. The CDR3 DNA follows: TGTGCCAGCAGCCTCCGGGACTTGAACACCGGGGAGCTGTTTTTT. It encodes CASSLRDLNTGELFF.

The chain employs TRBV7-2 and TRBJ1-4, with a possible D match to TRBD1 (5 bases). Germline V CDR1 and CDR2: SGHTA, FQGNSA. CDR3 length: 15 residues. The germline V and J ends were trimmed by 3 bases and 3 bases, with 11 bases remaining between them. The CDR3 loop is CASSLGGGSNEKLFF. CDR3 in DNA: TGTGCCAGCAGCTTGGGGGGAGGGTCTAATGAAAAACTGTTTTTT.

The V call is TRBV19, the J call TRBJ1-2; no firm D call. V gave up 2 bases and J gave up 2 bases, with 9 bases separating them. Germline V gene lookup returns CDR1 LNHDA and CDR2 SQIVND (reference sequence). The CDR3 extends over 14 amino acids. CDR3: CASSISTENYGYTF. The CDR3 nucleotides are TGTGCCAGTAGTATAAGCACAGAGAACTATGGCTACACCTTC. The entire variable domain, with the rest obtained from reference TRBV19 and TRBJ1-2, is as follows: DGGITQSPKYLFRKEGQNVTLSCEQNLNHDAMYWYRQDPGQGLRLIYYSQIVNDFQKGDIAEGYSVSREKKESFPLTVTSAQKNPTAFYLCASSISTENYGYTFGSGTRLTVV.

The chain couples TRBV5-1 to TRBJ2-7; unclear D gene. CDR1 is SGHRS and CDR2 is YFSETQ in the germline V gene. Trimming left V 1 base short and J 3 bases short, with 5 bases between. The CDR3 totals 12 residues. CDR3 protein: CASSLTSYEQYF. As DNA, the CDR3 is TGCGCCAGCAGCTTGACCAGCTACGAGCAGTACTTC.

This clone was detected only once. The chain links TRBV2 to TRBJ2-3; 9 nucleotides line up with TRBD2. Germline V CDR1 and CDR2: SNHLY, FYNNEI. The J segment lost 1 base and the V segment lost 1 base, leaving 0 bases of the junction unmatched. The CDR3 totals 15 residues. The CDR3 protein is CASSEGTSGTDTQYF. In DNA form, the CDR3 reads TGTGCCAGCAGTGAAGGGACTAGCGGCACAGATACGCAGTATTTT.

This chain links TRBV3-1 (or the pseudogene TRBV3-2) with TRBJ2-3, with D possibly TRBD1 on 6 matching bases. The CDR3 loop spans 12 amino acids. Between the trimmed V and J ends, which lost 0 bases and 10 bases, there was a span of 8 bases. CDR1 and CDR2 (germline): LGHDT, YNNKEL (reference sequence). The CDR3 region is CASSQDKGAQYF. CDR3 DNA: TGTGCCAGCAGCCAAGATAAGGGGGCGCAGTATTTT.

The CDR3 sequence: CASSLNLNSPLHF. The DNA of the CDR3 is TGTGCCAGCAGCTTAAATCTCAATTCACCCCTCCACTTT. The J gene is TRBJ1-6, the V gene TRBV7-2; D is ambiguous. This CDR3 contains 13 residues. Trimming stripped 2 bases from V and 7 bases from J, with 6 bases between. The germline V gene encodes CDR1 SGHTA and CDR2 FQGNSA.

This chain connects TRBV21-1 to TRBJ2-6; the listed D gene, TRBD1, was not tested against the DNA. TRBV21-1 is a pseudogene locus. The CDR3 contains 15 residues. In DNA, the CDR3 is TGTGCCAGCAGCACTACAGGGACTGGGGCCAACGTCCTGACTTTC. Its translation is CASSTTGTGANVLTF.

A few counts support this clone. The chain employs TRBV5-1 and TRBJ2-5; TRBD1 aligns across 10 bases. V dropped 6 bases and J dropped 5; count of bases not matched to a gene: 7. The CDR3 length is 14 residues. Germline CDR1 and CDR2: SGHRS and YFSETQ. CDR3 bases: TGCGCCAGCAAGAGACAGGGGGCTAGGGAGACCCAGTACTTC. Translation gives CASKRQGARETQYF.

The chain couples TRBV11-2 to TRBJ2-6; TRBD2 might be the D (5 bases). Germline V gene data show CDR1 as SGHAT and CDR2 as FQNNGV. The CDR3 is 16 residues long. Deletions cut 1 base from V and 2 bases from J, with 9 bases between. CDR3 loop: CASSLGRRTGANVLTF. The CDR3 bases are TGTGCCAGCAGCTTAGGACGGAGGACTGGGGCCAACGTCCTGACTTTC.

V gene TRBV7-9 combines with J gene TRBJ2-7; D possibly corresponds to TRBD1 (6 bases). Germline V gene data show CDR1 as SEHNR and CDR2 as FQNEAQ (reference sequence). Trimming took 1 base from V and 2 from J, leaving 15 bases between them. The length of the CDR3 is 16 residues. The CDR3 DNA reads as TGTGCCAGCAGCTTAGGGGACATAAACCTCCCCTACGAGCAGTACTTC. Translation gives CASSLGDINLPYEQYF.